This TCR beta chain was identified in a study of patients and donors after allogeneic stem cell transplantation. TCRdb fed the RT-PCR reads into MiXCR, producing one record per CDR3 protein. The sample records about 960,000 distinct CDR3 sequences, about a sixth being singletons. This clonotype was picked up a small number of times. Germline V lookup: CDR1 KGHDR, CDR2 SFDVKD. The CDR3 spans 16 residues. V lost 1 base to trimming and J lost 6 bases; unmatched junction nucleotides: 8. The genes are TRBV24-1 and TRBJ2-1; TRBD2 agrees at 7 bases. Sequenced sample: blood, either unsorted or a sorted T cell fraction (not recorded which). This TCR came from a human donor who was either an allogeneic HSCT recipient or a stem cell or donor lymphocyte infusion donor (not recorded which). It is not recorded whose cells these are; they may come from a transplant donor. The CDR3 reads CATSDFSASGINEQFF. The CDR3 nucleotides read TGTGCCACCAGTGATTTCTCGGCTAGCGGTATCAATGAGCAGTTCTTC.